This T cell receptor (beta chain) was captured in a study of cytomegalovirus exposure and HLA in healthy donors. The study's findings and limits: An analysis that was carried out later associated some 17,000 TCR beta sequences with HLA alleles at 0.05 false discovery rate. TCR association rates varied by HLA locus in a later analysis, with DRB1 highest and HLA-C lowest. While the bulk of TCR sequences proved rare, some public TCRs turned up in many donors. It was shown in a later analysis that HLA-associated TCR beta chains were more clonally expanded than other, equally common chains.

The PCR made use of 60 Vbeta and 13 Jbeta primers. The protocol was immunoSEQ multiplex PCR, while the TCRdb copy is restricted to in-frame clones and leaves out a portion. This table lists under 85,000 clones. The CDR3 spans 14 residues. V lost 0 bases, J lost 3 bases, and 7 bases lay in between. Germline-derived CDR1 and CDR2 are SGHRS and YFSETQ. On this clone itself: Its antigen is not identified.

The rearrangement links TRBV5-1 to TRBJ1-5; D is ambiguous. The sequence came from a boy between 10 and 17 years old in good health and CMV-seronegative. The sequencing input was PBMCs. The CDR3 nucleotides are TGCGCCAGCAGCTTGGACACCCTCAATCAGCCCCAGCATTTT. This gives the protein CASSLDTLNQPQHF.